This TCR beta chain emerged from a study of cytomegalovirus exposure and HLA in healthy donors. Study results and caveats: For TCR beta chains, V- and J-gene trimming was later linked to a missense DCLRE1C variant. A few CMV-associated chains were confirmed in vitro to be specific for CMV antigens.

Note on this clone: The target antigen is unknown.

CDR3 length: 15 amino acids. Germline CDR1 reads SGHDN; CDR2 reads FVKESK. Researchers ran the PCR with 60 Vbeta and 13 Jbeta primers. Assay: immunoSEQ multiplex PCR; the TCRdb copy retains only in-frame clones and omits some. The table has about 180,000 clones, around 83% seen once; the top ten hold around 1.2%. The clonotype originates from a girl aged 2-10 years in good health and CMV-seropositive. The chain joins TRBV14 to TRBJ2-5; no firm D call. The J call may be mistaken, given a closer DNA end match to TRBJ2-7. Material: PBMCs. The CDR3 reads CASSHPTEVLYEQYF. The CDR3 region has the DNA TGTGCCAGCAGCCACCCGACTGAGGTTCTTTACGAGCAGTACTTC.